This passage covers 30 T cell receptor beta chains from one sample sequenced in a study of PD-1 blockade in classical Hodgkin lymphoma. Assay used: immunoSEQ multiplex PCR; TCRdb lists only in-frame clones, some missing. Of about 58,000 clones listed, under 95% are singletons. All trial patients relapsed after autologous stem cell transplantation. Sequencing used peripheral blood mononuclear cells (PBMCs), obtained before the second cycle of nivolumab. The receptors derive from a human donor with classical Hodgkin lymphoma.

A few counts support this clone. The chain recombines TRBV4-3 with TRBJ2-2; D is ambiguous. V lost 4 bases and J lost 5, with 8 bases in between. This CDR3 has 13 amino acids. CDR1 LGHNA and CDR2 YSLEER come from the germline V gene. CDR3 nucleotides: TGCGCCAGCAGCCCAGGAAGAACCGGGGAGCTGTTTTTT. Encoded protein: CASSPGRTGELFF.

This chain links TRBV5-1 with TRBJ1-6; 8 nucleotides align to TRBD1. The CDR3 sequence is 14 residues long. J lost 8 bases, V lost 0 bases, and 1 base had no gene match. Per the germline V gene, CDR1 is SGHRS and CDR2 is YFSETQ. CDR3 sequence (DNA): TGCGCCAGCAGCTTGGTGGACAGGGATTCACCCCTCCACTTT. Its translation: CASSLVDRDSPLHF.

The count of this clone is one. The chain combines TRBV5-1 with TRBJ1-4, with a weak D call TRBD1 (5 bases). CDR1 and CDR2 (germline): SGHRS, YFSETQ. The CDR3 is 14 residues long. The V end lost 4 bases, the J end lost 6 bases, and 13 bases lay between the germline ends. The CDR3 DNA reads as TGCGCCAGCAGCCAAGACAGCACCCATGAAAAACTGTTTTTT. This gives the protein CASSQDSTHEKLFF.

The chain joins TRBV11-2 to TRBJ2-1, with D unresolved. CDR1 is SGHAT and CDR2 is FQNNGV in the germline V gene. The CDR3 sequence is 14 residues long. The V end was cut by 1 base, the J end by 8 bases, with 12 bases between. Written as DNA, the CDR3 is TGTGCCAGCAGCTTAGGTACCGGGTACCATGAGCAGTTCTTC. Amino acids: CASSLGTGYHEQFF.

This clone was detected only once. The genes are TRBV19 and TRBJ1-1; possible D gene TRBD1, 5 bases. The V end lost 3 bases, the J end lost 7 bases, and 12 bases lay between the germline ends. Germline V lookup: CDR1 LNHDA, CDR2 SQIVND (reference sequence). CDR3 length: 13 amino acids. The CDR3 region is CASSIAGQDEAFF. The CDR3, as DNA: TGTGCCAGTAGTATTGCAGGGCAGGATGAAGCTTTCTTT.

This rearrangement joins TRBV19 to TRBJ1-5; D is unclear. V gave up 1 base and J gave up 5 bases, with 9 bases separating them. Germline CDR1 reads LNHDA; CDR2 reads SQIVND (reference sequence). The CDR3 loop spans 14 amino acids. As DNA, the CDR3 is TGTGCCAGTAGTATAGTCGGCGGGGATCAGCCCCAGCATTTT. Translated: CASSIVGGDQPQHF. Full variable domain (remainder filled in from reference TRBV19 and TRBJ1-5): DGGITQSPKYLFRKEGQNVTLSCEQNLNHDAMYWYRQDPGQGLRLIYYSQIVNDFQKGDIAEGYSVSREKKESFPLTVTSAQKNPTAFYLCASSIVGGDQPQHFGDGTRLSIL.

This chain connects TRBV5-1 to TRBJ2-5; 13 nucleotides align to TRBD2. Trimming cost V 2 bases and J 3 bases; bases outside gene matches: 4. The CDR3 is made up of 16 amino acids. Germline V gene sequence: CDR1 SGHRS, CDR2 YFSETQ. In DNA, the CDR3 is TGCGCCAGCAGCTTACCCGGACTAGCGGGAGAAGAGACCCAGTACTTC. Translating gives CASSLPGLAGEETQYF.

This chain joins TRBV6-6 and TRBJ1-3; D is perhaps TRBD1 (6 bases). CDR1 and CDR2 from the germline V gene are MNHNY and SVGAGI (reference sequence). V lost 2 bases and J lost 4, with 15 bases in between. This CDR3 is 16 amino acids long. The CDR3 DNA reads TGTGCCAGCAGTTACAGCGGCAGGGGAACGGGAAACACCATATATTTT. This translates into CASSYSGRGTGNTIYF.

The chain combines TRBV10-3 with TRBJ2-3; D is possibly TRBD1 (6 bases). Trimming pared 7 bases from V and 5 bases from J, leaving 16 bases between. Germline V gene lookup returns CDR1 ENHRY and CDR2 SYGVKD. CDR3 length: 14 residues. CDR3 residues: CAINRQVSGDTQYF. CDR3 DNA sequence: TGTGCCATCAATCGACAGGTCTCCGGAGATACGCAGTATTTT.

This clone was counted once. The CDR3 DNA reads TGTGCCAGCAGCCAAGATTCGCTTGGGCCCCTGAACACTGAAGCTTTCTTT. Encoded protein: CASSQDSLGPLNTEAFF. This chain links TRBV14 with TRBJ1-1, with D unclear. The CDR3 loop spans 17 amino acids. Trimming cost V 0 bases and J 0 bases, with 14 bases left between them. The germline V gene encodes CDR1 SGHDN and CDR2 FVKESK. Together with reference TRBV14 and TRBJ1-1, the CDR3 gives the full variable domain: EAGVTQFPSHSVIEKGQTVTLRCDPISGHDNLYWYRRVMGKEIKFLLHFVKESKQDESGMPNNRFLAERTGGTYSTLKVQPAELEDSGVYFCASSQDSLGPLNTEAFFGQGTRLTVV.

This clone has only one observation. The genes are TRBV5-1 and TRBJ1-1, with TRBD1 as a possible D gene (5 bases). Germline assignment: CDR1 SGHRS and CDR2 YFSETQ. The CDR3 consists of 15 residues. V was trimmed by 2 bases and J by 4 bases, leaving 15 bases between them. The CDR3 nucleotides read TGCGCCAGCAGCTTTCAGACAGTATTTGGCACTGAAGCTTTCTTT. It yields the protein CASSFQTVFGTEAFF. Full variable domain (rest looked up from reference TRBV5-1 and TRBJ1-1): KAGVTQTPRYLIKTRGQQVTLSCSPISGHRSVSWYQQTPGQGLQFLFEYFSETQRNKGNFPGRFSGRQFSNSRSEMNVSTLELGDSALYLCASSFQTVFGTEAFFGQGTRLTVV.

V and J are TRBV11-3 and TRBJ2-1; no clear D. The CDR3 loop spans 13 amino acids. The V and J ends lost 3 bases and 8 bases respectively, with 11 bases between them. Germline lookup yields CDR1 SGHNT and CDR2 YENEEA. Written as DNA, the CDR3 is TGTGCCAGCAGCTTGGATTCGCAGGATGAGCAGTTCTTC. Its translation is CASSLDSQDEQFF.

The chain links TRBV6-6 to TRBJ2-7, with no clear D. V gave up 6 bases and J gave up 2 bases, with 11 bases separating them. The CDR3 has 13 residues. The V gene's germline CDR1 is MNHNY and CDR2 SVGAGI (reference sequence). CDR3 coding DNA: TGTGCCAGCAGCCTTGGCCTGACCTACGAGCAGTACTTC. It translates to CASSLGLTYEQYF.

Here the CDR3 reads CATPNTGELFF. CDR3 nucleotides: TGTGCCACCCCTAACACCGGGGAGCTGTTTTTT. V gene TRBV7-3 combines with J gene TRBJ2-2; D gene unclear. The V gene lost 10 bases and the J gene lost 2 bases, with 5 bases spanning the gap. CDR1 and CDR2 (germline): SGHTA, FQGTGA. CDR3 length: 11 residues.

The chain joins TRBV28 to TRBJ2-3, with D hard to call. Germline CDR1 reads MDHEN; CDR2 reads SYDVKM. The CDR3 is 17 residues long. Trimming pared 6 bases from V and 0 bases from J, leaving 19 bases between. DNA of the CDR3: TGTGCCAGCAGGTCATTGGACGTTACCCTTAGCACAGATACGCAGTATTTT. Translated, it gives CASRSLDVTLSTDTQYF.

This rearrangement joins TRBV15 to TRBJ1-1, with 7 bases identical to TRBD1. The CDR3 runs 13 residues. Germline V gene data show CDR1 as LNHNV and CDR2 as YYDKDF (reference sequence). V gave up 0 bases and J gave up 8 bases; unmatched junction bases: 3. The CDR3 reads CATSRDQDREAFF. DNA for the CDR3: TGTGCCACCAGCAGAGATCAGGACAGGGAAGCTTTCTTT.

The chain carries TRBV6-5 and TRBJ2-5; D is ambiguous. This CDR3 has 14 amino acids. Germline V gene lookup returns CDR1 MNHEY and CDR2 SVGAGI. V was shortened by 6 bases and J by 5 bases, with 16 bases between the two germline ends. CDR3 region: CASSPSDRRETQYF. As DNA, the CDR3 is TGTGCCAGCAGCCCCTCTGATAGGCGGGAGACCCAGTACTTC.

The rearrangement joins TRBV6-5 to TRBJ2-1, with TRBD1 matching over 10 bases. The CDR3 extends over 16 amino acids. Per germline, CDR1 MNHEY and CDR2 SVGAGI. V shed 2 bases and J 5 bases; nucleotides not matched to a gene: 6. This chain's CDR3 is CASSYPPDRGDNEQFF. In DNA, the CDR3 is TGTGCCAGCAGTTACCCGCCGGACAGGGGGGACAATGAGCAGTTCTTC.

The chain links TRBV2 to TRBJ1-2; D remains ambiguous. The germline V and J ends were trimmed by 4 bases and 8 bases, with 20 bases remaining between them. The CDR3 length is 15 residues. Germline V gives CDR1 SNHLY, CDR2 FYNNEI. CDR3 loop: CASSGQQWAPGGYTF. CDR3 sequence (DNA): TGTGCCAGCAGTGGCCAACAATGGGCGCCGGGAGGCTACACCTTC.

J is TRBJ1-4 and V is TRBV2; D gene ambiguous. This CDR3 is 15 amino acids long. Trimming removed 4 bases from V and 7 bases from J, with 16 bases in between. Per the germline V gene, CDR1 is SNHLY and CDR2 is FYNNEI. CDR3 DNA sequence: TGTGCCAGCAGTGGAGGGTATACCTACTCTGAAAAACTGTTTTTT. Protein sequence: CASSGGYTYSEKLFF.

The CDR3 sequence is CASSIGGGDYNEQFF. In DNA, the CDR3 is TGTGCCAGTAGTATTGGGGGAGGGGATTACAATGAGCAGTTCTTC. The gene calls are TRBV19 and TRBJ2-1; 7 nucleotides match TRBD2. Germline-derived CDR1 and CDR2 are LNHDA and SQIVND (reference sequence). The CDR3 length is 15 residues. J lost 4 bases, V lost 3 bases, and 6 bases had no gene match.

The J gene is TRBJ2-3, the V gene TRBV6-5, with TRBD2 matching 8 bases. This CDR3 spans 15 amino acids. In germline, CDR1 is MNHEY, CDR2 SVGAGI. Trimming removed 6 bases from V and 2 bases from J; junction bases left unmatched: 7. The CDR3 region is CASRSTSVFTDTQYF. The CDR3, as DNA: TGTGCCAGCAGATCGACTAGCGTTTTCACAGATACGCAGTATTTT.

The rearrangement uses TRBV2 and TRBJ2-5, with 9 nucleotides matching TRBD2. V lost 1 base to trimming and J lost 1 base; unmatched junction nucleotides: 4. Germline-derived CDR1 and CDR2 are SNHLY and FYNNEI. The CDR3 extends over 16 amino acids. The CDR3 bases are TGTGCCAGCAGTGAAGAGGCTAGCGGGGTCCAAGAGACCCAGTACTTC. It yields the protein CASSEEASGVQETQYF.

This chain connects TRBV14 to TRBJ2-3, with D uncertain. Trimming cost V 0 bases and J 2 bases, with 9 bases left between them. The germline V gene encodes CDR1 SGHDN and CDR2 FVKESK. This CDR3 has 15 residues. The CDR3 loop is CASSQDRRYTDTQYF. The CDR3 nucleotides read TGTGCCAGCAGCCAAGACCGCAGGTACACAGATACGCAGTATTTT.

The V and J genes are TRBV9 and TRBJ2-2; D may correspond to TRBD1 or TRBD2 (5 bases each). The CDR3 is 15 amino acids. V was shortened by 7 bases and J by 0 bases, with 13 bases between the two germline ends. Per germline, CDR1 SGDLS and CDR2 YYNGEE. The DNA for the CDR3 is TGTGCCAGCGCCCCCGGGACGGCGAACACCGGGGAGCTGTTTTTT. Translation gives CASAPGTANTGELFF.

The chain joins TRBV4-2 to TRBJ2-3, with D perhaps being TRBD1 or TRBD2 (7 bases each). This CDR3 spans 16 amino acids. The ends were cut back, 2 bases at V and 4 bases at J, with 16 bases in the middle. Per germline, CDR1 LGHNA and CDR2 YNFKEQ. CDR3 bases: TGTGCCAGCAGCCAACAGGCCAGGGGGGGCGCAGATACGCAGTATTTT. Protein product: CASSQQARGGADTQYF.

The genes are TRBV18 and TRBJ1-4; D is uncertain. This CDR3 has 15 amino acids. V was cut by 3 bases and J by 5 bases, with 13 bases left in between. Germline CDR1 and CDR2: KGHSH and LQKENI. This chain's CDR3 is CASSPETGSNEKLFF. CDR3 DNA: TGTGCCAGCTCACCCGAAACGGGATCAAATGAAAAACTGTTTTTT.

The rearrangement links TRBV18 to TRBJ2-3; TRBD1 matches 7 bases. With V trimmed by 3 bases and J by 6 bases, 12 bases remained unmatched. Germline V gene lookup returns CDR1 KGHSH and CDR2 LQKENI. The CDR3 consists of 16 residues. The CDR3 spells CASSPESLTGKDTQYF. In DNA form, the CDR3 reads TGTGCCAGCTCACCTGAGAGCTTGACAGGGAAGGATACGCAGTATTTT.

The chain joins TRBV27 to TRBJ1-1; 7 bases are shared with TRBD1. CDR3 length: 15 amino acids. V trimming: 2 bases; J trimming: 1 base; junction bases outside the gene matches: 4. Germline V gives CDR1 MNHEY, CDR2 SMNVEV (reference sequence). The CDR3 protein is CASSLVSGGNTEAFF. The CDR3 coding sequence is TGTGCCAGCAGTTTAGTGTCAGGGGGGAACACTGAAGCTTTCTTT.

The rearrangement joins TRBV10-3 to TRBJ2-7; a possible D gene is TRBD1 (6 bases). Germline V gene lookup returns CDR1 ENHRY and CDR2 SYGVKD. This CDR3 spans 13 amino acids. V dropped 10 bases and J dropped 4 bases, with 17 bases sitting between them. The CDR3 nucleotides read TGTGCCACCCTTAACAGGGAGCTATACGAGCAGTACTTC. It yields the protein CATLNRELYEQYF.